This is a list of T cell receptor beta chains from one sample in a study of T cell changes during pregnancy in multiple sclerosis. Profiled with immunoSEQ multiplex PCR; TCRdb holds only in-frame clones, not every one. This table has tens of thousands of clones, around 89% appearing once. The sequences come from CD4+ T cells from peripheral blood mononuclear cells, collected in the first trimester of pregnancy. These receptors all stem from a female donor in good health, enrolled as a control in a pregnancy study. The CDR3 runs from the conserved cysteine through the conserved F or W. Each record gives: J gene, D gene, V gene, clone size, CDR3 protein, CDR3 DNA. The D gene is left open where the match is weak. Only some rows state a clone size, as once, few, many or a class for expanded clones.

J gene: TRBJ1-3
D gene: -
V gene: TRBV7-3
clone size: -
CDR3 protein: CASSLQPQAGNTIYF
CDR3 DNA: TGTGCCAGCAGCTTGCAGCCCCAGGCTGGAAACACCATATATTTT

J gene: TRBJ1-5
D gene: -
V gene: TRBV6-5
clone size: few
CDR3 protein: CASSAQQGQPQHF
CDR3 DNA: TGTGCCAGCAGTGCACAACAGGGTCAGCCCCAGCATTTT

J gene: TRBJ1-6
D gene: TRBD1
V gene: TRBV5-6
clone size: -
CDR3 protein: CASSLVGTGDSPLHF
CDR3 DNA: TGTGCCAGCAGCTTGGTAGGGACAGGGGATTCACCCCTCCACTTT

J gene: TRBJ2-2
D gene: TRBD2
V gene: TRBV7-3
clone size: -
CDR3 protein: CASSFYAGTSGTGELFF
CDR3 DNA: TGTGCCAGCAGCTTTTATGCGGGGACTAGCGGGACCGGGGAGCTGTTTTTT

J gene: TRBJ2-7
D gene: TRBD2
V gene: TRBV5-3
clone size: once
CDR3 protein: CARSRPTSGCFYEQYF
CDR3 DNA: TGTGCCAGAAGTCGTCCGACTAGCGGTTGTTTCTACGAGCAGTACTTC

J gene: TRBJ1-6
D gene: TRBD1
V gene: TRBV19
clone size: -
CDR3 protein: CASSIQGLRDRPNSPLHF
CDR3 DNA: TGTGCCAGTAGTATTCAGGGCCTCCGGGACAGGCCTAATTCACCCCTCCACTTT

J gene: TRBJ1-2
D gene: -
V gene: TRBV6-5
clone size: -
CDR3 protein: CASSKQGLNYGYTF
CDR3 DNA: TGTGCCAGCAGTAAACAGGGTCTCAACTATGGCTACACCTTC

J gene: TRBJ1-5
D gene: -
V gene: TRBV4-1
clone size: few
CDR3 protein: CASSQEGVYGNQPQHF
CDR3 DNA: TGCGCCAGCAGCCAAGAAGGGGTCTACGGCAATCAGCCCCAGCATTTT

J gene: TRBJ2-1
D gene: -
V gene: TRBV7-2
clone size: -
CDR3 protein: CASSPNLTGRRARNEQFF
CDR3 DNA: TGTGCCAGCAGCCCCAACCTGACTGGACGGAGGGCGAGGAATGAGCAGTTCTTC

J gene: TRBJ2-5
D gene: -
V gene: TRBV2
clone size: -
CDR3 protein: CASSEARRAPAGPETQYF
CDR3 DNA: TGTGCCAGCAGTGAAGCCCGACGGGCCCCCGCAGGGCCAGAGACCCAGTACTTC

J gene: TRBJ2-3
D gene: -
V gene: TRBV19
clone size: once
CDR3 protein: CASSSAAGDTQYF
CDR3 DNA: TGTGCCAGTAGTTCGGCGGCGGGGGATACGCAGTATTTT

J gene: TRBJ2-7
D gene: -
V gene: TRBV18
clone size: -
CDR3 protein: CASSPTGGIEQYF
CDR3 DNA: TGTGCCAGCTCACCTACTGGGGGGATAGAGCAGTACTTC

J gene: TRBJ2-3
D gene: -
V gene: TRBV2
clone size: -
CDR3 protein: CASSRLTDTQYF
CDR3 DNA: TGTGCCAGCAGTCGACTCACAGATACGCAGTATTTT

J gene: TRBJ2-2
D gene: TRBD2
V gene: TRBV4-2
clone size: -
CDR3 protein: CASSQDAGGPGELFF
CDR3 DNA: TGTGCCAGCAGCCAAGATGCGGGGGGGCCCGGGGAGCTGTTTTTT

J gene: TRBJ2-2
D gene: TRBD2
V gene: TRBV29-1
clone size: -
CDR3 protein: CSVERGGRAGELFF
CDR3 DNA: TGCAGCGTTGAGCGGGGCGGGAGGGCCGGGGAGCTGTTTTTT

J gene: TRBJ1-2
D gene: TRBD1
V gene: TRBV5-1
clone size: -
CDR3 protein: CASSLAYGQGNYGYTF
CDR3 DNA: TGCGCCAGCAGCTTGGCCTACGGACAGGGTAACTATGGCTACACCTTC

J gene: TRBJ2-1
D gene: -
V gene: TRBV5-4
clone size: -
CDR3 protein: CASSSGGTTYNEQFF
CDR3 DNA: TGTGCCAGCAGCTCCGGGGGAACGACCTACAATGAGCAGTTCTTC

J gene: TRBJ2-7
D gene: -
V gene: TRBV15
clone size: once
CDR3 protein: CATSRDRTGVAYEQYF
CDR3 DNA: TGTGCCACCAGCAGAGATCGGACGGGAGTGGCCTACGAGCAGTACTTC

J gene: TRBJ2-2
D gene: -
V gene: TRBV29-1
clone size: -
CDR3 protein: CSVASQGRNTGELFF
CDR3 DNA: TGCAGCGTTGCCTCCCAGGGAAGGAACACCGGGGAGCTGTTTTTT

J gene: TRBJ2-5
D gene: TRBD2
V gene: TRBV5-1
clone size: once
CDR3 protein: CASSWTSGGSETQYF
CDR3 DNA: TGCGCCAGCAGCTGGACTAGCGGGGGCTCAGAGACCCAGTACTTC

J gene: TRBJ1-5
D gene: -
V gene: TRBV19
clone size: -
CDR3 protein: CASSQSGGLSNQPQHF
CDR3 DNA: TGTGCCAGTAGTCAGTCGGGGGGGTTGAGCAATCAGCCCCAGCATTTT

J gene: TRBJ2-7
D gene: TRBD1
V gene: TRBV9
clone size: once
CDR3 protein: CASSVGAGTGYEQYF
CDR3 DNA: TGTGCCAGCAGCGTAGGGGCGGGGACAGGGTACGAGCAGTACTTC

J gene: TRBJ1-2
D gene: -
V gene: TRBV5-6
clone size: -
CDR3 protein: CASSPDRNYGYTF
CDR3 DNA: TGTGCCAGCAGCCCCGACAGAAACTATGGCTACACCTTC

J gene: TRBJ2-1
D gene: TRBD2
V gene: TRBV18
clone size: -
CDR3 protein: CASSPSSGRAVDEQFF
CDR3 DNA: TGTGCCAGCTCACCCTCTAGCGGGAGGGCCGTGGATGAGCAGTTCTTC

J gene: TRBJ2-7
D gene: -
V gene: TRBV11-2
clone size: -
CDR3 protein: CASSLVLGSNYEQYF
CDR3 DNA: TGTGCCAGCAGCTTAGTACTAGGGTCGAACTACGAGCAGTACTTC

J gene: TRBJ1-1
D gene: -
V gene: TRBV2
clone size: -
CDR3 protein: CASNGRANTEAFF
CDR3 DNA: TGTGCCAGCAATGGCAGGGCGAATACTGAAGCTTTCTTT

J gene: TRBJ1-2
D gene: -
V gene: TRBV7-9
clone size: -
CDR3 protein: CASSPFSFHYGYTF
CDR3 DNA: TGTGCCAGCAGCCCGTTCTCCTTTCACTATGGCTACACCTTC

J gene: TRBJ2-3
D gene: TRBD1
V gene: TRBV28
clone size: -
CDR3 protein: CASKGIQGTDTQYF
CDR3 DNA: TGTGCCAGCAAGGGAATACAGGGGACAGATACGCAGTATTTT

J gene: TRBJ2-5
D gene: -
V gene: TRBV7-7
clone size: -
CDR3 protein: CASSLGTAQETQYF
CDR3 DNA: TGTGCCAGCAGCTTAGGGACTGCCCAAGAGACCCAGTACTTC

J gene: TRBJ2-1
D gene: TRBD2
V gene: TRBV28
clone size: once
CDR3 protein: CATAGTSNYNEQFF
CDR3 DNA: TGTGCCACCGCCGGGACTAGCAACTACAATGAGCAGTTCTTC

J gene: TRBJ1-5
D gene: -
V gene: TRBV30
clone size: -
CDR3 protein: CAWSIQWPKNQPQHF
CDR3 DNA: TGTGCCTGGAGTATCCAGTGGCCCAAAAATCAGCCCCAGCATTTT

J gene: TRBJ2-3
D gene: TRBD1
V gene: TRBV6-5
clone size: -
CDR3 protein: CASSTQGARADTQYF
CDR3 DNA: TGTGCCAGCAGTACCCAGGGGGCCAGGGCAGATACGCAGTATTTT

J gene: TRBJ1-2
D gene: TRBD1
V gene: TRBV6-5
clone size: -
CDR3 protein: CASRPGTGGREGYTF
CDR3 DNA: TGTGCCAGCAGGCCCGGGACAGGGGGTCGCGAAGGCTACACCTTC

J gene: TRBJ2-5
D gene: -
V gene: TRBV2
clone size: few
CDR3 protein: CASSEASGVVKTQYF
CDR3 DNA: TGTGCCAGCAGTGAAGCTAGCGGTGTCGTGAAGACCCAGTACTTC

J gene: TRBJ2-5
D gene: TRBD2
V gene: TRBV5-4
clone size: -
CDR3 protein: CASSQVLAGQETQYF
CDR3 DNA: TGTGCCAGCAGCCAAGTACTAGCGGGTCAAGAGACCCAGTACTTC

J gene: TRBJ1-1
D gene: TRBD1
V gene: TRBV18
clone size: -
CDR3 protein: CASSPREIGGGEAFF
CDR3 DNA: TGTGCCAGCTCACCAAGGGAAATAGGGGGCGGAGAAGCTTTCTTT

J gene: TRBJ2-1
D gene: -
V gene: TRBV11-2
clone size: -
CDR3 protein: CASSRQSGEQFF
CDR3 DNA: TGTGCCAGCAGCAGACAGAGTGGGGAGCAGTTCTTC

J gene: TRBJ2-5
D gene: -
V gene: TRBV5-1
clone size: -
CDR3 protein: CASSFGGMTGETQYF
CDR3 DNA: TGCGCCAGCAGCTTCGGAGGAATGACCGGAGAGACCCAGTACTTC

J gene: TRBJ2-1
D gene: TRBD2
V gene: TRBV9
clone size: -
CDR3 protein: CASSVGLAVGNEQFF
CDR3 DNA: TGTGCCAGCAGCGTCGGACTAGCGGTGGGGAATGAGCAGTTCTTC

J gene: TRBJ1-1
D gene: TRBD1
V gene: TRBV19
clone size: -
CDR3 protein: CASKSGTEPPRTEAFF
CDR3 DNA: TGTGCCAGCAAAAGTGGGACAGAACCCCCACGAACTGAAGCTTTCTTT

J gene: TRBJ2-6
D gene: -
V gene: TRBV27
clone size: -
CDR3 protein: CASSSNSGANVLTF
CDR3 DNA: TGTGCCAGCAGTTCTAACTCTGGGGCCAACGTCCTGACTTTC

J gene: TRBJ2-2
D gene: TRBD1
V gene: TRBV7-7
clone size: -
CDR3 protein: CASSTGGHTGELFF
CDR3 DNA: TGTGCCAGCAGCACAGGGGGTCACACCGGGGAGCTGTTTTTT

J gene: TRBJ2-3
D gene: -
V gene: TRBV4-1
clone size: -
CDR3 protein: CASSRYYSDTQYF
CDR3 DNA: TGCGCCAGCAGCCGCTACTACTCAGATACGCAGTATTTT

J gene: TRBJ2-4
D gene: -
V gene: TRBV28
clone size: -
CDR3 protein: CASNGSGAKNIQYF
CDR3 DNA: TGTGCCAGCAATGGGTCAGGAGCCAAAAACATTCAGTACTTC

J gene: TRBJ1-3
D gene: -
V gene: TRBV29-1
clone size: -
CDR3 protein: CSVGGGLSGNTIYF
CDR3 DNA: TGCAGCGTTGGGGGGGGGTTATCTGGAAACACCATATATTTT

J gene: TRBJ1-2
D gene: -
V gene: TRBV5-5
clone size: medium-sized
CDR3 protein: CASSLEGWDGYTF
CDR3 DNA: TGTGCCAGCAGCTTGGAGGGGTGGGATGGCTACACCTTC

J gene: TRBJ2-2
D gene: TRBD2
V gene: TRBV4-2
clone size: -
CDR3 protein: CASSQEGLAGGAWGGELFF
CDR3 DNA: TGTGCCAGCAGCCAAGAGGGACTAGCGGGGGGGGCATGGGGCGGGGAGCTGTTTTTT

J gene: TRBJ2-7
D gene: -
V gene: TRBV27
clone size: -
CDR3 protein: CASSWLSAGPGEQYF
CDR3 DNA: TGTGCCAGCAGTTGGTTATCAGCGGGTCCGGGCGAGCAGTACTTC